A selection of T cell receptor beta chains follows, all from one sample in a study of T cell repertoires in cytomegalovirus infection. From the reads, TCRdb called clonotypes with MiXCR, one entry per CDR3 protein. The sample yields some 270,000 distinct CDR3 sequences, 15% to 20% seen once. The sequenced sample consisted of CD8+ T cells from PBMCs. The receptor set was obtained from a human donor in good health (CMV status not recorded). Some clones in this sample may be carry-over from other donors' samples. CDR3s leave out the opening cysteine and the closing phenylalanine or tryptophan. Size tells how often a clone was seen (once, few, many) or the class of an expanded clone, and some rows leave it out.

V | size | CDR3
TRBV6-1 | NA | ASSLDRGSNQPQH
TRBV20-1 | NA | SARDKRGSSSSYEQY
TRBV6-5 | NA | AGSYPGPGFAKNIQY
TRBV28 | many | ASSYQSGLLNTEAF
TRBV7-9 | many | ASSLTGLLQETQY
TRBV7-9 | NA | ASSLRQGSGNEQF
TRBV7-6 | many | ASSLSLVIAGGRPEQF
TRBV10-3 | once | AIRLDSYTGELF
TRBV20-1 | many | SARDSSGAYEQY
TRBV7-6 | many | ASSLAQEGPLEGGELF
TRBV4-2 | NA | ASSRRGGDDPGGLF
TRBV7-2 | many | ASSFPGAITEAF
TRBV7-6 | many | ASSLTGTVFYEQY
TRBV7-2 | many | ASSLGLSSAKNIQY
TRBV6-6 | NA | ASSYSLEALNEKLF
TRBV5-6 | NA | ASSFKSGATEAF
TRBV7-2 | many | ASARFGDTQY
TRBV3-1 | few | ASSLRDRRNTEAF
TRBV4-1 | many | ASSQEEQETQY
TRBV6-1 | many | ASSERTDYLGELF
TRBV28 | many | ASSPGTGRASTEAF
TRBV12-3/TRBV12-4 | once | ASSLSLSSYGHT
TRBV6-5 | few | ASRPGWGSFSYEQY
TRBV18 | few | ASSPPLDTENKNEKLF
TRBV14 | few | ASSQRRENHNEQF
TRBV27 | few | ASSLGRGGPGELF
TRBV6-4 | NA | ASSASLFAEQF
TRBV7-9 | few | ASSLGVLGPQH
TRBV6-2/TRBV6-3 | few | ASSYRAENHYSNQPQH